This record looks at one T cell receptor beta chain sequence and its context. This sample is part of a study of blood T cell repertoires in COVID-19. Study-level background: PBMCs, B-cell-depleted T cells, or T cells were the source of the cDNA or gDNA that made up the material.

Produced via immunoSEQ multiplex PCR; TCRdb's table is partial and in-frame only. Among 70,000 to 95,000 clones listed, around 90% were seen once. This sequence was found in a woman aged 70-85 years with acute or convalescent COVID-19. Sequenced sample: peripheral blood.

This chain's CDR3 is CASSLDAYSYEQYF. The CDR3 DNA sequence: TGTGCCAGCAGCTTAGATGCGTACTCCTACGAGCAGTACTTC. V is TRBV11-2 and J is TRBJ2-7; D unresolved. Per the germline V gene, CDR1 is SGHAT and CDR2 is FQNNGV. The CDR3 is 14 residues long. Trimming cost V 0 bases and J 0 bases, with 6 bases left between them.